The 2 T cell receptor beta chains given below trace back to one sample, sequenced in a study of T-cell memory formation after mild COVID-19. TCRdb reprocessed the 5' RACE reads with MiXCR, giving one entry per CDR3 protein. The data show approximately 250,000 distinct CDR3 sequences, with 16% seen just once and 22% held by the top ten. Material for sequencing was PBMCs or a T cell subset sorted from them (not recorded which). The receptors come from a man between 18 and 29 years old who had mild COVID-19 (a few samples of this study predate the infection). Cell type and time point are not known.

This clonotype came up a few times. The CDR3, as DNA: TGTGCCAGCAGCCAGTGGTCTAGCATCGAGACCCAGTACTTC. Amino acids: CASSQWSSIETQYF. The genes are TRBV7-2 and TRBJ2-5; D possibly corresponds to TRBD2 (5 bases). The CDR3 is 14 residues long. Trimming pared 5 bases from V and 5 bases from J, leaving 15 bases between. The germline gives CDR1 SGHTA, CDR2 FQGNSA.

This clonotype was counted between two and nine times. The chain has TRBV7-6 and TRBJ1-2, with no clear D. Germline V gene sequence: CDR1 SGHVS, CDR2 FNYEAQ. This CDR3 has 12 amino acids. The germline V and J ends were trimmed by 4 bases and 13 bases, with 16 bases remaining between them. CDR3 sequence: CASSSESLDLTF. The CDR3 DNA sequence: TGTGCCAGCAGCTCCGAATCCCTGGACCTCACCTTC.